This T cell receptor beta chain was recovered during a study of T cell responses to AZD1222 COVID-19 vaccine (dated by TCRdb to the early 2020s). For the study in its entirety: AZD1222 recipients given second doses at about 4 weeks or at about 12 weeks were pooled, since spike-specific TCR depth and breadth were not found to differ between the two schedules. Trial participants were enrolled by age into 18-55, 56-69 and 70-plus year subgroups, with around 150, 28 and 57 TCR-sequenced participants respectively. A total of approximately 250 trial participants underwent TCR sequencing, of whom roughly 210 had received two doses of AZD1222 and roughly 26 had received two doses of the MenACWY control vaccine. Points the paper makes about the study in general: Most participants were white British and females outnumbered males, and the authors suggested that clonal diversity may have been underestimated. Reportedly, close to half of the unique spike-specific TCRs recognized epitopes lying outside the regions that are mutated in the B.1.351 and B.1.1.7 variants. The 56-69-year group was small, and its depth increase did not reach significance, likely because of low power. Because no samples from the day 14 peak response were available, repertoires could be characterized only after the peak T cell response. Vaccine-associated CD4 TCRs spanned the whole spike protein, with dominant responses in regions 160-218 and 743-854. Conclusions about previously exposed vaccinees are limited, since just five to seven AZD1222 recipients were seropositive for SARS-CoV-2 at baseline. A significant rise in spike-specific TCR breadth and depth was observed after two AZD1222 doses relative to day 0 and relative to MenACWY recipients.

About this clone itself: Its binding antigen is unknown. The record has no base qualities; no much larger clone is one base away.

The CDR3 regions of human TCRbeta chains were analyzed by immunosequencing. Per the source publication's procedure: TCRs in the repertoires were compared against a reference library of SARS-CoV-2-specific TCRs that had been generated with the MIRA antigen-specificity platform. Breadth was defined as the fraction of unique TCRs that were SARS-CoV-2-associated. Depth was defined as the fraction of total T cells that were SARS-CoV-2-associated. Using the MIRA data, each spike-specific TCR was assigned both to the spike region to which the TCR was reactive and to a CD4 or CD8 class. Log10-transformed breadth and depth values were compared by one-way ANOVA with Sidak's multiple comparisons tests. In its TCRdb copy, this immuneACCESS table keeps in-frame sequences only and misses some clones. Where compared with another copy, unresolved V genes explain less than half of these, and the others have no known cause. From that table come the V and J calls and clone size; the DNA was used to work out D and trimming. The sample table records some 99,000 clones; 88% of these occur just once. Of the sample, approximately 15% is held by the ten largest clones.

In the paper's terms, the time point label means: baseline before first vaccination. Vaccinee samples came from UK trials COV001 and COV002, including a single-blind randomized controlled phase 2/3 trial of AZD1222 (ChAdOx1 nCoV-19) in healthy adults. For TCRbeta chain sequencing, PBMC samples were collected from trial participants at day 0 and at day 28 after the second dose. CDR3 length: 19 amino acids, cysteine to phenylalanine. Only the CDR3 part of the read is kept: 57 bases, read in frame from the first base. The receptor's source is an adult in good health. Sequenced here: peripheral blood, sampled on day 0 of AZD1222 vaccination. The chain uses TRBV21-1 and TRBJ1-4. TRBV21-1 is labeled a pseudogene. The nucleotide sequence reads TGTGCCAGCAGCGGACCTAGGGAACAGTCACTTTACTTTGGTGAAAAACTGTTTTTT. Its coded protein is CASSGPREQSLYFGEKLFF.